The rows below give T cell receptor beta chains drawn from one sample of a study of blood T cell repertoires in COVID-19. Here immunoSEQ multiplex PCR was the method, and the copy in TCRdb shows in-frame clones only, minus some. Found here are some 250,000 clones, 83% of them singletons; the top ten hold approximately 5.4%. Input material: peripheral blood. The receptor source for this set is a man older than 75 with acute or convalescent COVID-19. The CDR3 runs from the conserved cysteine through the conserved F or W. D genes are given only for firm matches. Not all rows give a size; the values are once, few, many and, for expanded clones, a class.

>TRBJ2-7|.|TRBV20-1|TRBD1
CSAGGTGAQEQYF
TGCAGTGCTGGTGGGACAGGGGCTCAAGAGCAGTACTTC
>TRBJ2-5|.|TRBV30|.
CAWSGGLETQYF
TGTGCCTGGAGTGGAGGGTTAGAGACCCAGTACTTC
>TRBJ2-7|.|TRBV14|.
CASSPPGTTYEQYF
TGTGCCAGCAGCCCCCCTGGCACTACCTACGAGCAGTACTTC
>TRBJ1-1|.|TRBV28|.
CASSLGAGVGDTEAFF
TGTGCCAGCAGTTTAGGGGCGGGAGTAGGGGACACTGAAGCTTTCTTT
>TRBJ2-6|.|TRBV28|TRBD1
CASSGQGFSGANVLTF
TGTGCCAGCAGCGGACAGGGATTCTCTGGGGCCAACGTCCTGACTTTC
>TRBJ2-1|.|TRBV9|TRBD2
CASSVASGGPQFF
TGTGCCAGCAGCGTAGCTAGCGGGGGGCCACAGTTCTTC
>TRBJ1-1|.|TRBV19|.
CASTPPRGPGTEAFF
TGTGCCAGTACCCCCCCCAGGGGCCCGGGGACTGAAGCTTTCTTT
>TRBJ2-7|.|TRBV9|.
CASSLLDRPYEQYF
TGTGCCAGCAGCCTCCTTGACAGACCCTACGAGCAGTACTTC
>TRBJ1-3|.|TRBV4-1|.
CASSQNAAGNTIYF
TGCGCCAGCAGCCAAAATGCCGCGGGAAACACCATATATTTT
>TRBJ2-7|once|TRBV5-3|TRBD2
CARSLLREVVHEQYF
TGTGCCAGAAGCTTACTGCGGGAGGTTGTCCACGAGCAGTACTTC
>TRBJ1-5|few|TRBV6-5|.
CASKGDRRSNQPQHF
TGTGCCAGCAAGGGTGACAGGCGAAGCAATCAGCCCCAGCATTTT
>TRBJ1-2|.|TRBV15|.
CATSREIRQAANYGYTF
TGTGCCACCAGCAGAGAGATTCGGCAGGCAGCTAACTATGGCTACACCTTC
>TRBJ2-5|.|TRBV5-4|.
CASSFAQSQETQYF
TGTGCCAGCAGCTTCGCACAGAGCCAAGAGACCCAGTACTTC
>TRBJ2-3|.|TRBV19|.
CASSPILRQTDTQYF
TGTGCCAGTAGTCCCATACTTCGACAGACAGATACGCAGTATTTT
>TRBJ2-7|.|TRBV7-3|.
CASSSASTDNKQYF
TGTGCCAGCAGCTCCGCCTCCACAGATAACAAGCAGTACTTC
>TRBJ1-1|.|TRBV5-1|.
CASREGQNTEAFF
TGCGCCAGCAGAGAAGGACAAAACACTGAAGCTTTCTTT
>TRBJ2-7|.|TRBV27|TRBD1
CASSSHRGHNEQYF
TGTGCCAGCAGTTCCCACAGGGGGCACAACGAGCAGTACTTC
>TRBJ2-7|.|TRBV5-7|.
CASSRGVAGTSYEQYF
TGTGCCAGCAGCCGTGGGGTGGCGGGGACCTCCTACGAGCAGTACTTC
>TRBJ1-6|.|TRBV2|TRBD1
CASSAQGGPNSPLHF
TGTGCCAGCAGTGCCCAGGGGGGCCCAAATTCACCCCTCCACTTT
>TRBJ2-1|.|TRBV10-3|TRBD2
CAISLAGENEQFF
TGTGCCATCAGCCTAGCGGGAGAAAATGAGCAGTTCTTC
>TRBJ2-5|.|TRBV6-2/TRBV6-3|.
CASSPPGRETQYF
TGTGCCAGCAGCCCACCGGGTAGAGAGACCCAGTACTTC
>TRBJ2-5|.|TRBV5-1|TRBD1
CASSSTGQETQYF
TGCGCCAGCAGCTCGACAGGGCAAGAGACCCAGTACTTC
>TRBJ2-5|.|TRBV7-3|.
CASSLTRLTRGETQYF
TGTGCCAGCAGCTTAACGCGGCTGACTAGGGGAGAGACCCAGTACTTC
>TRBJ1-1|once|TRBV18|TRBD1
CASSRSGTGAATEAFF
TGTGCCAGCTCACGCTCCGGGACAGGGGCGGCCACTGAAGCTTTCTTT
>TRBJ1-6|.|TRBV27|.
CASSKGEAYNSPLHF
TGTGCCAGCAGTAAAGGGGAGGCCTATAATTCACCCCTCCACTTT
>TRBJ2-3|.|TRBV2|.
CASAFQGSTDTQYF
TGTGCCAGCGCCTTTCAGGGTAGCACAGATACGCAGTATTTT
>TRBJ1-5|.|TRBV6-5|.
CASTFGNQPQHF
TGTGCCAGCACGTTCGGCAATCAGCCCCAGCATTTT
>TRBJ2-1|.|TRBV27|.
CASSLSWRATLSEQFF
TGTGCCAGCAGCCTCTCGTGGCGGGCGACCTTAAGTGAGCAGTTCTTC
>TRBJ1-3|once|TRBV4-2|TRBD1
CASSRQGLGNTIYF
TGTGCCAGCAGCCGACAGGGGCTGGGGAACACCATATATTTT
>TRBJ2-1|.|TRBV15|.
CATSKTTGTYNEQFF
TGTGCCACCAGCAAAACCACCGGGACCTACAATGAGCAGTTCTTC
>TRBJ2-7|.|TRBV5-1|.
CASSSTVSYEQYF
TGCGCCAGCAGCTCGACAGTCTCCTACGAGCAGTACTTC
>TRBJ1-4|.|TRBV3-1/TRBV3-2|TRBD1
CASSPSAGGGEKLFF
TGTGCCAGCAGCCCGAGTGCAGGGGGCGGTGAAAAACTGTTTTTT
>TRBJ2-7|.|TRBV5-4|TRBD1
CASSYMGDRRSYEQYF
TGTGCCAGCAGCTACATGGGGGACAGGAGATCCTACGAGCAGTACTTC
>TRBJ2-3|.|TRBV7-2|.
CASSLDRAGGTQYF
TGTGCCAGCAGCCTAGACAGGGCGGGGGGAACGCAGTATTTT
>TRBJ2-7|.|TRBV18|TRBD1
CASSQGASYEQYF
TGTGCCAGCTCACAGGGGGCCTCCTACGAGCAGTACTTC
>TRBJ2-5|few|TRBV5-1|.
CASSLPQGTGGETQYF
TGCGCCAGCAGCTTGCCGCAGGGGACGGGGGGAGAGACCCAGTACTTC
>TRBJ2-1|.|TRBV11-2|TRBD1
CASSLVAGGEQFF
TGTGCCAGCAGCTTAGTCGCAGGGGGTGAGCAGTTCTTC
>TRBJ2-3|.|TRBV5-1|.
CASSLGSDTDTQYF
TGCGCCAGCAGCTTGGGGAGTGACACAGATACGCAGTATTTT
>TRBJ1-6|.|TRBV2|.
CASSAGGLGYNSPLHF
TGTGCCAGCAGTGCGGGGGGCCTCGGGTATAATTCACCCCTCCACTTT
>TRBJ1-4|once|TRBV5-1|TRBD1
CASSRDSTNEKLFF
TGCGCCAGCAGTCGGGACAGCACTAATGAAAAACTGTTTTTT
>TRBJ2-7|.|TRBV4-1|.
CASSQDLGRTYEQYF
TGCGCCAGCAGCCAAGATCTAGGCCGGACCTACGAGCAGTACTTC
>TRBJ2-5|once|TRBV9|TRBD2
CASSPQTGLAGVETQYF
TGTGCCAGCAGCCCTCAAACCGGACTAGCGGGAGTAGAGACCCAGTACTTC
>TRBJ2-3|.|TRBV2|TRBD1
CARGRRGLGTDTQYF
TGTGCCAGGGGGAGAAGGGGGCTCGGCACAGATACGCAGTATTTT
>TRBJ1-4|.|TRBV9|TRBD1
CASSVVPTGGSEKLFF
TGTGCCAGCAGCGTCGTCCCGACAGGGGGAAGTGAAAAACTGTTTTTT
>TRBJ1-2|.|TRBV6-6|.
CASSGAGVIDGYTF
TGTGCCAGCAGCGGGGCAGGGGTTATTGATGGCTACACCTTC
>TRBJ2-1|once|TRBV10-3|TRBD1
CAISGTGVGNEQFF
TGTGCCATCAGTGGGACAGGGGTCGGCAATGAGCAGTTCTTC
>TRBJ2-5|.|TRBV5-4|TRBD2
CASSSGLAGAPETQYF
TGTGCCAGCAGCTCAGGACTAGCTGGAGCCCCCGAGACCCAGTACTTC
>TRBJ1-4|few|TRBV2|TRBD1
CASSSQGAVNEKLFF
TGTGCCAGCAGTAGCCAGGGGGCCGTAAATGAAAAACTGTTTTTT
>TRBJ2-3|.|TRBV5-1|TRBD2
CASSPTSGSPSTDTQYF
TGCGCCAGCAGCCCTACTAGCGGGAGTCCTAGCACAGATACGCAGTATTTT
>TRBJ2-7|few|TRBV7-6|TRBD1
CASSPWDSQPSYEQYF
TGTGCCAGCAGCCCTTGGGACAGCCAACCCTCCTACGAGCAGTACTTC
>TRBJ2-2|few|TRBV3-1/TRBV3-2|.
CASSPAVTGELFF
TGTGCCAGCAGCCCTGCAGTGACCGGGGAGCTGTTTTTT
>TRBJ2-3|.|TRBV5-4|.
CASSLMGPGTDTQYF
TGTGCCAGCAGCTTGATGGGCCCAGGGACAGATACGCAGTATTTT
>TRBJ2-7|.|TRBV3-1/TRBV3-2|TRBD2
CASSRRGGGEQYF
TGTGCCAGCAGCCGGCGGGGCGGGGGCGAGCAGTACTTC
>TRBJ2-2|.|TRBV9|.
CASSPGTSYLPGELFF
TGTGCCAGCAGCCCCGGGACTTCCTATTTACCCGGGGAGCTGTTTTTT
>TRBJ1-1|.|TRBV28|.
CASSLYATGRFEAFF
TGTGCCAGCAGTTTATATGCGACAGGTAGATTTGAAGCTTTCTTT
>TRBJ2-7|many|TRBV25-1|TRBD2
CASSASRTSGDEQYF
TGTGCCAGCAGTGCCTCCCGGACTAGCGGTGACGAGCAGTACTTC
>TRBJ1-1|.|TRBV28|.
CASSSGGLHTEAFF
TGTGCCAGCAGTTCCGGGGGGTTACACACTGAAGCTTTCTTT
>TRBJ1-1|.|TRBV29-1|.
CSGTVYTEAFF
TGCAGCGGGACAGTATACACTGAAGCTTTCTTT
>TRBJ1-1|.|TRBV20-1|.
CSARDEGEAFF
TGCAGTGCTAGAGATGAGGGTGAAGCTTTCTTT
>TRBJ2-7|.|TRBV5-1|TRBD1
CATGTDTYEQYF
TGCGCGACCGGGACAGACACCTACGAGCAGTACTTC